Detailed here is one T cell receptor (beta chain). Its target is unknown. Sequencing of TCR beta drew on CD8+ and CD4+ T cells from blood. This sample is drawn from a study of CD8 T cells in Susac syndrome. With random hexamers, 0.5 to 1 ug RNA was reverse transcribed. Amplification of TCR beta CDR3 across 54 Vbeta and 13 Jbeta was performed with immunoSEQ multiplex PCR. TCRdb ran MiXCR on the immunoSEQ multiplex PCR reads and lists one entry per CDR3 protein. The table includes 73,000 or so distinct CDR3 sequences, roughly 95% detected once. The CDR3 loop spans 14 amino acids. In germline, CDR1 is SGHDN, CDR2 FVKESK. V lost 5 bases to trimming and J lost 3 bases, with 14 bases between them. The study, taken as a whole, reports: Regarding the TCR sequencing and HLA analysis, the study admitted that a relatively small number of individuals were involved.

The sample was CD8+ T cells from PBMCs. The origin of this receptor is a human donor with multiple sclerosis. This chain connects TRBV14 to TRBJ2-7; a weak D match, TRBD1 (5 bases). Here the CDR3 DNA reads TGTGCCAGCAGCTGGGGCTCCGTCGACTACGAGCAGTACTTC. It specifies CASSWGSVDYEQYF.